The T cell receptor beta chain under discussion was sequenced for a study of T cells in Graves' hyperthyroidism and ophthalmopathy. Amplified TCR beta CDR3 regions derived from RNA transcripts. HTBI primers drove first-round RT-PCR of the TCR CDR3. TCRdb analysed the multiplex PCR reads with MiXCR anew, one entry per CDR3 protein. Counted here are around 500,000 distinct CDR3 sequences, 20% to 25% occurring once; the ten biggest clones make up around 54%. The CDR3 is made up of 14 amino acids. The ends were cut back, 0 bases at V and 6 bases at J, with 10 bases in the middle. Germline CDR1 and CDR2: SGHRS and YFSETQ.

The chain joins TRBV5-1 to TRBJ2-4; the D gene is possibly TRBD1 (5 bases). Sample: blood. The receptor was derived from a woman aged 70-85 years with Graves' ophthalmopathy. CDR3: CASSLGGDINIQYF. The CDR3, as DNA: TGCGCCAGCAGCTTGGGGGGCGACATAAACATTCAGTACTTC.